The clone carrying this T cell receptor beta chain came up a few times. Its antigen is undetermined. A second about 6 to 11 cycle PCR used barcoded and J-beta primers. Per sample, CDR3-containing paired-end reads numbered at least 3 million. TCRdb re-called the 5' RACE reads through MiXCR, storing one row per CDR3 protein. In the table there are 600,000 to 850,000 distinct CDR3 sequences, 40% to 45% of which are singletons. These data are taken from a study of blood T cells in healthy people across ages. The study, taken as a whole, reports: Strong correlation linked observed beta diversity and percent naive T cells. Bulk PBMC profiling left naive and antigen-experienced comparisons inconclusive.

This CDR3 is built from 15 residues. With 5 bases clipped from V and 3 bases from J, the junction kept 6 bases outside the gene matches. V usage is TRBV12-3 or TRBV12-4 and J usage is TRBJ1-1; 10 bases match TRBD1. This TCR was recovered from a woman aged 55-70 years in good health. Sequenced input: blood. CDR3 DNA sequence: TGTGCCAGCAGTCCGGATGGGACAGGGGACACTGAAGCTTTCTTT. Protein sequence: CASSPDGTGDTEAFF.